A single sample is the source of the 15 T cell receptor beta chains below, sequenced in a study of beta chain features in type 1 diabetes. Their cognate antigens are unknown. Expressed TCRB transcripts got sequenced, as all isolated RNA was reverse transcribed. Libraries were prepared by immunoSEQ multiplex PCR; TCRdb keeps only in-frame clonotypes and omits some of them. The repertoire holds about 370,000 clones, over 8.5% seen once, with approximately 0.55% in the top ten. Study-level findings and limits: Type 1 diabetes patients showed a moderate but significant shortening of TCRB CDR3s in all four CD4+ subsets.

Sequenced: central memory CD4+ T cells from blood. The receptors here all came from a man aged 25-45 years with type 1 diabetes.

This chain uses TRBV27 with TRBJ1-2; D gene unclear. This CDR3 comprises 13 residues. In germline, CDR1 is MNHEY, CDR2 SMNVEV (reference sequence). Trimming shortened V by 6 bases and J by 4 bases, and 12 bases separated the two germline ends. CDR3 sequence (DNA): TGTGCCAGCAGCCGAGGATCCCTCTATGGCTACACCTTC. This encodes CASSRGSLYGYTF.

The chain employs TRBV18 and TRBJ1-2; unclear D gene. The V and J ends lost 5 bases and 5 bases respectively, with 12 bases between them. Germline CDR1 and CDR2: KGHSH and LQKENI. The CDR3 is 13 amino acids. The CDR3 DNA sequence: TGTGCCAGCTCAACTGGGATCGGATATGGCTACACCTTC. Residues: CASSTGIGYGYTF.

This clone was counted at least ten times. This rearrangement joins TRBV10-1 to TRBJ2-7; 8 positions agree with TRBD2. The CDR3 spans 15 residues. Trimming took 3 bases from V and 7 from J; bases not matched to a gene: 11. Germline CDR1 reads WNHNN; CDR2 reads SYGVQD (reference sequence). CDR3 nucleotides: TGCGCCAGCAGTGAAGGTACTAGCGGCCAAGGAGAGCAGTACTTC. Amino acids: CASSEGTSGQGEQYF.

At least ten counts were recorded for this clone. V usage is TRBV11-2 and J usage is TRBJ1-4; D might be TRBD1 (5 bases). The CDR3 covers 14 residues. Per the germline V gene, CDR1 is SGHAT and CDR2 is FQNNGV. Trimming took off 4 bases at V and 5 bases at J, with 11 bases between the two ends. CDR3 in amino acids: CASSYGTVNEKLFF. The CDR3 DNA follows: TGTGCCAGCAGCTACGGGACGGTGAATGAAAAACTGTTTTTT.

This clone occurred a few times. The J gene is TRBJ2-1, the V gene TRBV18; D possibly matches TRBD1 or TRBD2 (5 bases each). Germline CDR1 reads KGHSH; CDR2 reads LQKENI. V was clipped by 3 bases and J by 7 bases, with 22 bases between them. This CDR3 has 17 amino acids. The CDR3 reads CASSPPAGTQGGNEQFF. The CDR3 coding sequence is TGTGCCAGCTCACCCCCTGCCGGGACCCAAGGTGGGAATGAGCAGTTCTTC.

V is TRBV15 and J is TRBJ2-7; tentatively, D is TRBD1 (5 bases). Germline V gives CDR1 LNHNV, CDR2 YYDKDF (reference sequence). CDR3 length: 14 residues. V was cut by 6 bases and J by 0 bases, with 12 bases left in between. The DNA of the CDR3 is TGTGCCACCAGGGCCCAGGGTATCTCCTACGAGCAGTACTTC. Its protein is CATRAQGISYEQYF.

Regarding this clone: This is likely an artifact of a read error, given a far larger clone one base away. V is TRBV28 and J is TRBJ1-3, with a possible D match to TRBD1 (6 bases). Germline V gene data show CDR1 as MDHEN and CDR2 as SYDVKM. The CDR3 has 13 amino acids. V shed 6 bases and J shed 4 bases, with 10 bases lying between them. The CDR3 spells CASSLGTGNTIYF. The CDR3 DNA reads TGTGCCAGCAGCTTAGGGACAGGAAACACCATATATTTT.

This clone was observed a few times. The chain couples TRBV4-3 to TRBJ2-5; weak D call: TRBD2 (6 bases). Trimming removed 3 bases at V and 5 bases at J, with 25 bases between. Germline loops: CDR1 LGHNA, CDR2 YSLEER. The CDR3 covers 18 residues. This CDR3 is CASSHGGRRGNSLETQYF. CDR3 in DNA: TGCGCCAGCAGCCACGGGGGACGGCGCGGTAATAGTTTGGAGACCCAGTACTTC.

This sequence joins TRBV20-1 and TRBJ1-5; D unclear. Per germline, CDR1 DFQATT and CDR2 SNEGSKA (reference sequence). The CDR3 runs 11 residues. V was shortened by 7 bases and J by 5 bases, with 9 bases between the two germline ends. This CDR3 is CSVLGDQPQHF. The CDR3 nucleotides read TGCAGTGTTTTGGGAGATCAGCCCCAGCATTTT.

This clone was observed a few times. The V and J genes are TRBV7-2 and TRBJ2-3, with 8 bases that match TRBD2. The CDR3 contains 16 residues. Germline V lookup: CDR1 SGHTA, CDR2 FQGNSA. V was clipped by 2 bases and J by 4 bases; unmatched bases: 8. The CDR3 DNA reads TGTGCCAGCAGCTTAAAAGCGGGAGCCGGGGCAGATACGCAGTATTTT. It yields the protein CASSLKAGAGADTQYF.

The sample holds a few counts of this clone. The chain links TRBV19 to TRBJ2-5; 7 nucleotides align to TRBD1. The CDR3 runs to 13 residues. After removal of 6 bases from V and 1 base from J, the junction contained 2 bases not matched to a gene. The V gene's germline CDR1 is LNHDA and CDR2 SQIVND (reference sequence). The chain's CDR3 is CASRSGGQETQYF. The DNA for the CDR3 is TGTGCCAGTAGGTCAGGGGGCCAAGAGACCCAGTACTTC.

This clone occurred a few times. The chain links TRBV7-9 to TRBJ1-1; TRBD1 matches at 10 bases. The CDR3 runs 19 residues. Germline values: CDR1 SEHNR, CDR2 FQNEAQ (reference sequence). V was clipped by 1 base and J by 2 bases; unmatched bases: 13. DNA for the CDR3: TGTGCCAGCAGCTTAGGGGAGGGACAGGGGCCTGAATTAAACACTGAAGCTTTCTTT. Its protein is CASSLGEGQGPELNTEAFF. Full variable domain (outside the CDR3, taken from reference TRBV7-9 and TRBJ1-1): DTGVSQNPRHKITKRGQNVTFRCDPISEHNRLYWYRQTLGQGPEFLTYFQNEAQLEKSRLLSDRFSAERPKGSFSTLEIQRTEQGDSAMYLCASSLGEGQGPELNTEAFFGQGTRLTVV.

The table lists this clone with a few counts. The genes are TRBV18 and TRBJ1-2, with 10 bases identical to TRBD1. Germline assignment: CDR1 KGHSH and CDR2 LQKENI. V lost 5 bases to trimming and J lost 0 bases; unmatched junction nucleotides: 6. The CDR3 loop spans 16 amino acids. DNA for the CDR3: TGTGCCAGCTCAAGGGACAGGGGATTAGCTAACTATGGCTACACCTTC. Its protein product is CASSRDRGLANYGYTF.

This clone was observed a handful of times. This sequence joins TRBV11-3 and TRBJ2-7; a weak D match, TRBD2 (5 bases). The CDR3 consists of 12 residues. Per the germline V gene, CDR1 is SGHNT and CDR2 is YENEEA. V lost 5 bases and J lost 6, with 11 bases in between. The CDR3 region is CASSHQAGEQYF. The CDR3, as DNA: TGTGCCAGCAGCCACCAGGCGGGCGAGCAGTACTTC.

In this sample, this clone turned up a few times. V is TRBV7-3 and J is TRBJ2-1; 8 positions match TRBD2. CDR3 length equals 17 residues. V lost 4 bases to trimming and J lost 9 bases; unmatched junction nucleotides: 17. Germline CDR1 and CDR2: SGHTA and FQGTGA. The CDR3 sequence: CASSSRTARTSHGEQFF. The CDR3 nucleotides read TGTGCCAGCAGCTCCCGGACAGCCCGGACTAGCCATGGTGAGCAGTTCTTC. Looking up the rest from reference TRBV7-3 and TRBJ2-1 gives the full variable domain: GAGVSQTPSNKVTEKGKYVELRCDPISGHTALYWYRQSLGQGPEFLIYFQGTGAADDSGLPNDRFFAVRPEGSVSTLKIQRTERGDSAVYLCASSSRTARTSHGEQFFGPGTRLTVL.